The text below deals with one T cell receptor (beta chain). One end of the junction varies from germline; a read error may be responsible. These data come from a study of cytomegalovirus exposure and HLA in healthy donors. Primers for the PCR totalled 60 Vbeta and 13 Jbeta. The method was immunoSEQ multiplex PCR; TCRdb's version includes in-frame clones alone and lacks a portion of them. The repertoire includes about 110,000 clones, about 80% of them detected once, and roughly 8% sits in the top ten. CDR3 size: 13 residues. CDR1 is SEHNR and CDR2 is FQNEAQ in the germline V gene (reference sequence). The sequence came from a woman aged 45-60 years in good health and CMV-seropositive. The material sequenced was PBMCs. The rearrangement joins TRBV7-9 to TRBJ1-1; D possibly corresponds to TRBD1 (6 bases). CDR3 nucleotide sequence: TGTTCCAGCAGCACTACAGGGACGCCGAAAGCTTTCTTT. It specifies CSSSTTGTPKAFF. The complete variable domain, with remaining parts taken from reference TRBV7-9 and TRBJ1-1, reads DTGVSQNPRHKITKRGQNVTFRCDPISEHNRLYWYRQTLGQGPEFLTYFQNEAQLEKSRLLSDRFSAERPKGSFSTLEIQRTEQGDSAMYLCSSSTTGTPKAFFGQGTRLTVV.